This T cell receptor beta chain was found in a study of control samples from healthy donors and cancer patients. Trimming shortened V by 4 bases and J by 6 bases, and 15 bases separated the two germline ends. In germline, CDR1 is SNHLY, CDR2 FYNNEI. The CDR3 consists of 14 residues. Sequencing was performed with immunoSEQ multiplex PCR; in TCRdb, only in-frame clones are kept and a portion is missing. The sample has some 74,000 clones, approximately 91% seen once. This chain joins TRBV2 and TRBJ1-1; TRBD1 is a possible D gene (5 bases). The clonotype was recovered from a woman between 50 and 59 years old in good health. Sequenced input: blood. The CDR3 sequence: CASSGRQGPAEAFF. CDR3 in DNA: TGTGCCAGCAGTGGGCGGCAGGGTCCGGCTGAAGCTTTCTTT. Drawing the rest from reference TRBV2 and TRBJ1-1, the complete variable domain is EPEVTQTPSHQVTQMGQEVILRCVPISNHLYFYWYRQILGQKVEFLVSFYNNEISEKSEIFDDQFSVERPDGSNFTLKIRSTKLEDSAMYFCASSGRQGPAEAFFGQGTRLTVV.